These 10 T cell receptor beta chains originate from one sample sequenced in a study of blood T cells in healthy people across ages. A second PCR of roughly 7 to 11 cycles used a sample-barcoded 5' primer and a J-beta primer mix. TCRdb ran MiXCR on the 5' RACE reads and lists one entry per CDR3 protein. The sample has roughly 1.5 million distinct CDR3 sequences, approximately 43% seen once. Sequencing was done on a sample of blood. The receptors shown here come from a young woman in good health.

This chain connects TRBV7-8 to TRBJ2-3, with D unclear. CDR3 size: 14 residues. Germline values: CDR1 SGHVS, CDR2 FQNEAQ. V was trimmed by 1 base and J by 6 bases, leaving 11 bases between them. The CDR3 loop reads CASSLVLDSDTQYF. The CDR3 coding sequence is TGTGCCAGCAGCTTAGTTTTAGACTCGGATACGCAGTATTTT.

This sequence joins TRBV24-1 and TRBJ2-3, with 8 bases matching TRBD1. The CDR3 has 17 residues. Germline V CDR1 and CDR2: KGHDR, SFDVKD. V lost 3 bases to trimming and J lost 2 bases; unmatched junction nucleotides: 9. The CDR3 DNA reads TGTGCCACCAGTGATCATCAGGGGGCTGCTAACACAGATACGCAGTATTTT. Residues: CATSDHQGAANTDTQYF.

The chain is built from TRBV20-1 and TRBJ1-2; 11 bases are shared with TRBD1. Germline CDR1 and CDR2: DFQATT and SNEGSKA (reference sequence). The CDR3 extends over 15 amino acids. J lost 3 bases, V lost 0 bases, and 3 bases had no gene match. The CDR3 DNA follows: TGCAGTGCTAGAGACCCGGGACAGGGGGACTATGGCTACACCTTC. Amino acid sequence: CSARDPGQGDYGYTF.

The V gene is TRBV28, the J gene TRBJ2-5; maybe TRBD2 (6 bases). This CDR3 is built from 15 residues. Trimming left V 4 bases short and J 11 bases short, with 23 bases between. Germline V lookup: CDR1 MDHEN, CDR2 SYDVKM. The CDR3 nucleotides are TGTGCCAGCAGTTGGAGGGGCTCGAATCGAAATGAGCAGTACTTC. Protein product: CASSWRGSNRNEQYF.

This clonotype turned up a few times. V gene TRBV20-1 combines with J gene TRBJ2-7; 11 nucleotides align to TRBD1. Germline CDR1 reads DFQATT; CDR2 reads SNEGSKA (reference sequence). The length of the CDR3 is 14 residues. Losses at the gene ends were 4 bases for V and 3 bases for J; bases not matched to a gene: 5. CDR3 DNA sequence: TGCAGTGCTATAAGGACAGGGGGCTTCTACGAGCAGTACTTC. Translated: CSAIRTGGFYEQYF.

The chain carries TRBV28 and TRBJ1-5, with D unresolved. This CDR3 region has 14 residues. Trimming shortened V by 5 bases and J by 8 bases, and 16 bases separated the two germline ends. Germline V lookup: CDR1 MDHEN, CDR2 SYDVKM. The CDR3 protein is CASSRLGGQEPQHF. The CDR3 nucleotides read TGTGCCAGCAGTCGATTGGGCGGTCAGGAGCCCCAGCATTTT.

The chain joins TRBV15 to TRBJ1-5; D is uncertain. Germline V gene data show CDR1 as LNHNV and CDR2 as YYDKDF (reference sequence). V lost 0 bases and J 10 bases, leaving 10 bases between the germline ends. The CDR3 extends over 13 amino acids. In nucleotides, the CDR3 is TGTGCCACCAGCAGAGATCGAGCCGAACCCCAGCATTTT. Encoded protein: CATSRDRAEPQHF. The entire variable domain, with the rest obtained from reference TRBV15 and TRBJ1-5, is as follows: DAMVIQNPRYQVTQFGKPVTLSCSQTLNHNVMYWYQQKSSQAPKLLFHYYDKDFNNEADTPDNFQSRRPNTSFCFLDIRSPGLGDTAMYLCATSRDRAEPQHFGDGTRLSIL.

This rearrangement joins TRBV27 to TRBJ1-2, with D uncertain. This CDR3 contains 17 residues. The germline V gene encodes CDR1 MNHEY and CDR2 SMNVEV (reference sequence). Trimming removed 5 bases from V and 0 bases from J, with 19 bases in between. CDR3 protein: CASSPGLWWGTNYGYTF. The CDR3 coding sequence is TGTGCCAGCAGTCCCGGGCTCTGGTGGGGTACTAACTATGGCTACACCTTC.

The chain uses TRBV7-6 and TRBJ2-4, with D hard to call. The closer fit of TRBJ2-7 to the DNA end suggests the J call may be wrong. Germline values: CDR1 SGHVS, CDR2 FNYEAQ. The CDR3 is 13 residues long. The CDR3 loop reads CASSLEHPYEQYF. Here the CDR3 DNA reads TGTGCCAGCAGTCTAGAACACCCCTACGAGCAGTACTTC.

V gene TRBV28 combines with J gene TRBJ2-7, with 12 bases fitting TRBD2. V dropped 1 base and J dropped 7; count of bases not matched to a gene: 8. Looked up from germline, CDR1 is MDHEN and CDR2 is SYDVKM. The CDR3 runs to 16 residues. CDR3 bases: TGTGCCAGCAGTTTATTGATAACTAGCGGGGGGAGAGAGCAGTACTTC. Its translation is CASSLLITSGGREQYF.